These 24 T cell receptor beta chains came from one sample sequenced in a study of response to subunit inactivated influenza vaccine. MiXCR was run by TCRdb on the RT-PCR reads, yielding one entry per CDR3 protein. This table holds about 520,000 distinct CDR3 sequences, 25% found once. The sample here was CD4+ T cells sorted from PBMCs, taken less than 6 days after vaccination. The source is a man over 45 who received an inactivated influenza vaccine.

This chain links TRBV20-1 with TRBJ2-1; D gene uncertain. V gave up 3 bases and J gave up 7 bases, with 10 bases separating them. Germline CDR1 reads DFQATT; CDR2 reads SNEGSKA (reference sequence). The CDR3 sequence is 12 residues long. CDR3 sequence reads: CSARGTRNEQFF. The CDR3 bases are TGCAGTGCTAGGGGAACCCGAAATGAGCAGTTCTTC.

This clonotype was detected a few times. V gene TRBV6-2 or TRBV6-3 combines with J gene TRBJ2-1; possible D gene TRBD2, 5 bases. V was shortened by 2 bases and J by 4 bases, with 12 bases between the two germline ends. Germline-derived CDR1 and CDR2 are MNHEY and SVGEGT. This CDR3 has 15 amino acids. This chain's CDR3 is CASSYGNGNYNEQFF. The CDR3, as DNA: TGTGCCAGCAGTTACGGGAACGGGAATTACAATGAGCAGTTCTTC.

This clonotype was seen more than once but under ten times. V gene TRBV10-3 combines with J gene TRBJ2-7, with 7 bases lining up with TRBD1. Losses at the gene ends were 3 bases for V and 4 bases for J; bases not matched to a gene: 9. Germline CDR1 reads ENHRY; CDR2 reads SYGVKD. The CDR3 is made up of 15 amino acids. CDR3 in DNA: TGTGCCATCAGTGAACTACAGGGGCCGTCTTACGAGCAGTACTTC. Its protein is CAISELQGPSYEQYF.

This clonotype appeared a few times. The chain has TRBV27 and TRBJ2-5; a weak D match, TRBD1 (6 bases). Germline values: CDR1 MNHEY, CDR2 SMNVEV (reference sequence). The CDR3 totals 15 residues. The germline V and J ends were trimmed by 8 bases and 4 bases, with 20 bases remaining between them. CDR3 coding DNA: TGTGCCAGCCGAACAGGGCCCGCCGACCGAGAGACCCAGTACTTC. It specifies CASRTGPADRETQYF.

The V gene is TRBV20-1, the J gene TRBJ2-2; TRBD1 is a possible D gene (5 bases). The CDR3 is 14 residues long. The germline V gene has CDR1 DFQATT and CDR2 SNEGSKA (reference sequence). Trimming cost V 6 bases and J 2 bases, with 13 bases left between them. The DNA of the CDR3 is TGCAGTGCAGGGGATTCCATTAACACCGGGGAGCTGTTTTTT. This sequence encodes CSAGDSINTGELFF.

J is TRBJ2-4 and V is TRBV5-4; D gene uncertain. The CDR3 is 13 residues long. V lost 3 bases, J lost 3 bases, and 7 bases lay in between. Germline V gene sequence: CDR1 SGHNT, CDR2 YYREEE (reference sequence). CDR3 sequence reads: CASSSSLKNIQYF. The DNA for the CDR3 is TGTGCCAGCAGCTCCTCCCTCAAAAACATTCAGTACTTC.

In regard to this clonotype: The junction differs from germline at one of its ends, possibly a read error. The gene calls are TRBV12-3 or TRBV12-4 and TRBJ2-2, with 9 bases lining up with TRBD1. The CDR3 consists of 15 residues. CDR3 residues: CTSSYRGLFTGELFF. The CDR3, as DNA: TGTACCAGCAGCTACAGGGGGCTCTTCACCGGGGAGCTGTTTTTT.

This chain uses TRBV5-4 with TRBJ2-1; D uncertain. V was shortened by 0 bases and J by 6 bases, with 10 bases between the two germline ends. The V gene's germline CDR1 is SGHNT and CDR2 YYREEE (reference sequence). This CDR3 comprises 14 residues. The CDR3 DNA sequence: TGTGCCAGCAGCTTGGCTCTCGCAGCCAATGAGCAGTTCTTC. This encodes CASSLALAANEQFF.

The V call is TRBV9, the J call TRBJ1-5; perhaps TRBD1 as D (5 bases). Germline lookup yields CDR1 SGDLS and CDR2 YYNGEE. The CDR3 spans 14 residues. Trimming took off 2 bases at V and 6 bases at J, with 12 bases between the two ends. The CDR3 sequence: CASSVDGAGQPQHF. Written as DNA, the CDR3 is TGTGCCAGCAGCGTCGACGGGGCGGGTCAGCCCCAGCATTTT.

In this sample, this clonotype turned up a few times. The CDR3 nucleotides read TGTGCCAGCAGTAACGGTGGGGAATACGAGCAGTACTTC. It specifies CASSNGGEYEQYF. V is TRBV5-4 and J is TRBJ2-7; D is uncertain. The V and J ends lost 5 bases and 4 bases respectively, with 13 bases between them. Germline V gene lookup returns CDR1 SGHNT and CDR2 YYREEE (reference sequence). The CDR3 runs to 13 residues.

This clonotype came up once. The J gene is TRBJ1-2, the V gene TRBV20-1; a possible D gene is TRBD1 (5 bases). The CDR3 sequence is 12 residues long. The V end was cut by 7 bases, the J end by 4 bases, with 13 bases between. Germline V lookup: CDR1 DFQATT, CDR2 SNEGSKA (reference sequence). CDR3 DNA sequence: TGCAGTGTCTCGACAGAAGTCTATGGCTACACCTTC. Its translation is CSVSTEVYGYTF.

This clonotype was counted only a few times. The J gene is TRBJ2-2, the V gene TRBV30; D is perhaps TRBD1 (5 bases). V was pared by 0 bases and J by 6 bases, with 14 bases between. This CDR3 comprises 15 residues. Germline V gene sequence: CDR1 GTSNPN, CDR2 SVGIG (reference sequence). The CDR3 bases are TGTGCCTGGAGTGTGCAGGGTTTAATGGCCGGGGAGCTGTTTTTT. It yields the protein CAWSVQGLMAGELFF.

The J gene is TRBJ1-2, the V gene TRBV28; TRBD1 is a possible D gene (6 bases). The CDR3 is 14 residues long. Between the trimmed V and J ends, which lost 11 bases and 2 bases, there was a span of 18 bases. CDR1 is MDHEN and CDR2 is SYDVKM in the germline V gene. The CDR3 reads CASTPGAGNYGYTF. As DNA, the CDR3 is TGTGCCTCCACACCAGGGGCCGGCAACTATGGCTACACCTTC.

The CDR3: CASSQARAGANVLTF. Written as DNA, the CDR3 is TGCGCCAGCAGCCAAGCTAGGGCTGGGGCCAACGTCCTGACTTTC. The chain recombines TRBV4-3 with TRBJ2-6; no reliable D call. Germline CDR1 and CDR2: LGHNA and YSLEER. The V end lost 1 base, the J end lost 2 bases, and 6 bases lay between the germline ends. This CDR3 spans 15 amino acids.

The chain uses TRBV15 and TRBJ1-2; perhaps TRBD1 as D (5 bases). CDR1 is LNHNV and CDR2 is YYDKDF in the germline V gene (reference sequence). Trimming removed 4 bases at V and 5 bases at J, with 14 bases between. The CDR3 runs 14 residues. The CDR3 loop reads CATSIRQRVYGYTF. The DNA of the CDR3 is TGTGCCACCAGCATACGACAGAGAGTATATGGCTACACCTTC.

The chain is built from TRBV20-1 and TRBJ2-7, with 11 bases matching TRBD2. This CDR3 comprises 15 residues. The V gene's germline CDR1 is DFQATT and CDR2 SNEGSKA (reference sequence). With 5 bases clipped from V and 2 bases from J, the junction kept 8 bases outside the gene matches. CDR3 region: CSADQGLAETYEQYF. The CDR3, as DNA: TGCAGTGCTGACCAGGGACTAGCGGAAACCTACGAGCAGTACTTC.

In its sample, this clonotype was seen a few times. This chain joins TRBV20-1 and TRBJ1-1, with 9 bases aligning to TRBD1. The CDR3 is 14 residues long. CDR1 is DFQATT, CDR2 SNEGSKA, per germline (reference sequence). Losses at the gene ends were 2 bases for V and 4 bases for J; bases not matched to a gene: 5. The CDR3 loop reads CSARKRQGGTEAFF. Written as DNA, the CDR3 is TGCAGTGCTAGAAAAAGACAGGGGGGCACTGAAGCTTTCTTT.

This clonotype occurred a few times. This chain joins TRBV5-1 and TRBJ1-5, with 8 bases lining up with TRBD1. Trimming cost V 2 bases and J 6 bases; bases outside gene matches: 4. Germline lookup yields CDR1 SGHRS and CDR2 YFSETQ. The length of the CDR3 is 14 residues. The CDR3 reads CASSLQGGGQPQHF. DNA of the CDR3: TGCGCCAGCAGCTTACAGGGGGGAGGTCAGCCCCAGCATTTT.

V usage is TRBV6-2 or TRBV6-3 and J usage is TRBJ1-2; D not certain. The germline V gene has CDR1 MNHEY and CDR2 SVGEGT. The CDR3 is made up of 14 amino acids. V dropped 3 bases and J dropped 4 bases, with 12 bases sitting between them. This CDR3 reads CASSYSGAVYGYTF. The CDR3 DNA follows: TGTGCCAGCAGTTATTCAGGAGCTGTCTATGGCTACACCTTC.

A few counts support this clonotype. The J gene is TRBJ2-2, the V gene TRBV28; TRBD1 agrees at 7 bases. The ends lost 6 bases at V and 4 bases at J; junction bases unmatched: 11. Germline V lookup: CDR1 MDHEN, CDR2 SYDVKM. The CDR3 runs to 16 residues. CDR3 loop: CASSPVGGQFTGELFF. CDR3 coding DNA: TGTGCCAGCAGCCCTGTAGGGGGACAGTTCACCGGGGAGCTGTTTTTT.

V gene TRBV15 combines with J gene TRBJ2-6; TRBD1 is a possible D gene (6 bases). The CDR3 runs 17 residues. Looked up from germline, CDR1 is LNHNV and CDR2 is YYDKDF (reference sequence). V dropped 0 bases and J dropped 0 bases, with 9 bases sitting between them. The CDR3 spells CATSRDMTGSGANVLTF. In DNA, the CDR3 is TGTGCCACCAGCAGAGATATGACAGGCTCTGGGGCCAACGTCCTGACTTTC.

This clonotype has only a few counts. The chain recombines TRBV4-3 with TRBJ1-4; 7 nucleotides align to TRBD1. CDR3 length equals 16 residues. In germline, CDR1 is LGHNA, CDR2 YSLEER. J gave up 4 bases and V 0 bases, and 5 bases lay outside the gene matches. The CDR3 here is CASSQDRGTVNEKLFF. In DNA, the CDR3 is TGCGCCAGCAGCCAAGATCGGGGGACAGTTAATGAAAAACTGTTTTTT.

The chain employs TRBV20-1 and TRBJ2-3; 8 positions match TRBD2. Germline loops: CDR1 DFQATT, CDR2 SNEGSKA (reference sequence). The length of the CDR3 is 13 residues. V dropped 5 bases and J dropped 5; count of bases not matched to a gene: 6. This CDR3 is CSAGQGLGDTQYF. CDR3 nucleotides: TGCAGTGCTGGGCAGGGACTAGGAGATACGCAGTATTTT.

V and J are TRBV7-9 and TRBJ1-2; 9 nucleotides match TRBD1. Per germline, CDR1 SEHNR and CDR2 FQNEAQ (reference sequence). This CDR3 spans 16 amino acids. V shed 4 bases, J shed 4 bases, and the junction held 10 bases outside the gene matches. CDR3 sequence (DNA): TGTGCCAGCAGCTCTGATAGGACAGGGGCCTCCTATGGCTACACCTTC. It encodes CASSSDRTGASYGYTF.